This T cell receptor (beta chain) was obtained from a study of T-cell memory formation after mild COVID-19 (dated by TCRdb to the early 2020s). General notes on the study: Most TCR sequence clusters were specific to one of the two donors. In two donors, T-cell clones that expanded and contracted after mild COVID-19 were followed by sequencing TCRalpha and TCRbeta repertoires longitudinally. Two young, previously healthy adult volunteers made up the cohort, one male and one female.

The run used an Illumina NovaSeq 6000. TCRalpha and TCRbeta cDNA libraries were built by 5'RACE with constant-segment primers, adding sample barcodes and unique molecular identifiers. Trizol reagent was used to extract RNA from every sample. Libraries were amplified in two PCR steps, with a second sample barcode and Illumina TruSeq adapters added in the second step. The libraries were sequenced on an Illumina NovaSeq using 2 x 150 bp paired-end reads. In the source study's methods: With migec v1.2.7, reads were demultiplexed and then collapsed into UMI-guided consensus sequences. Using mixcr v2.1.11, the UMI consensuses were aligned to TRA and TRB V and J templates and assembled into clonotypes. A clonotype was counted as expanded or contracted only if both edgeR and NoisET called the change significant, with noise models trained on biological replicates. For edgeR calls, the cutoffs were a false discovery rate-adjusted p below 0.01 and a log2 fold-change threshold of 1. As an exploratory analysis of dynamics, PCA with hierarchical clustering was applied to max-normalized trajectories of the 1000 most abundant clonotypes. Separately sequenced CD4+ and CD8+ repertoires were used to assign a CD4 or CD8 phenotype to each responding clone. The public sequencing data were trimmed at Q25 with fastp and processed into clonotypes with MiXCR by TCRdb, which kept only in-frame beta chains. Each CDR3 protein appears once, grouped with its most common genes and DNA. These V and J calls derive from TCRdb rather than the authors' analysis. A total of a few hundred thousand distinct CDR3 sequences appear in this sample, roughly 15% of them only once. Around a fifth of the sample comes from the top ten.

Worth noting for this clonotype: Its target antigen remains unknown. Base qualities are not recorded, but no much larger clone differs from it by a single base.

The trim is 5 bases for V and 5 bases for J, with a gap of 12 bases between the germline ends. Counted from cysteine to phenylalanine, this CDR3 has 14 amino acids. The read is trimmed to its CDR3 DNA, 42 bases read in frame from base 1. General conclusions and limits of the study: The study included only two mild cases, and larger cohorts that include severe cases with pre-infection samples were judged to be necessary. The second-wave clones that peaked on day 37 were not confirmed to be SARS-CoV-2 specific. Contracting CD4+ clones were located mainly in the CM and EM memory subsets, whereas CD8+ clones were found to be enriched in EMRA. Clones that contracted from day 15 to 85 showed balanced CD4/CD8 phenotypes, whereas a second wave of clones that expanded from day 15 to 37 leaned towards CD4+. Some responding clones were detected in pre-infection memory, which suggested that pre-existing cross-reactive memory T cells had joined the SARS-CoV-2 response.

Ficoll-Paque density gradient centrifugation was the method used to isolate PBMCs. The origin of this receptor is a man in his late teens or twenties who had mild COVID-19 (a few samples of this study predate the infection). The sample titles of this study are shuffled in the database, so cell type and time point are left out; the donor was told from shared clones. The chain joins TRBV12-3 or TRBV12-4 to TRBJ1-4, with a tentative D gene TRBD1 over 5 matching bases. The specimen sequenced was PBMCs or a T cell subset sorted from them (not recorded which). Read as DNA, the sequence is TGTGCCAGCAGTGTCGGGACGGTAAATGAAAAACTGTTTTTT. This codes for CASSVGTVNEKLFF.